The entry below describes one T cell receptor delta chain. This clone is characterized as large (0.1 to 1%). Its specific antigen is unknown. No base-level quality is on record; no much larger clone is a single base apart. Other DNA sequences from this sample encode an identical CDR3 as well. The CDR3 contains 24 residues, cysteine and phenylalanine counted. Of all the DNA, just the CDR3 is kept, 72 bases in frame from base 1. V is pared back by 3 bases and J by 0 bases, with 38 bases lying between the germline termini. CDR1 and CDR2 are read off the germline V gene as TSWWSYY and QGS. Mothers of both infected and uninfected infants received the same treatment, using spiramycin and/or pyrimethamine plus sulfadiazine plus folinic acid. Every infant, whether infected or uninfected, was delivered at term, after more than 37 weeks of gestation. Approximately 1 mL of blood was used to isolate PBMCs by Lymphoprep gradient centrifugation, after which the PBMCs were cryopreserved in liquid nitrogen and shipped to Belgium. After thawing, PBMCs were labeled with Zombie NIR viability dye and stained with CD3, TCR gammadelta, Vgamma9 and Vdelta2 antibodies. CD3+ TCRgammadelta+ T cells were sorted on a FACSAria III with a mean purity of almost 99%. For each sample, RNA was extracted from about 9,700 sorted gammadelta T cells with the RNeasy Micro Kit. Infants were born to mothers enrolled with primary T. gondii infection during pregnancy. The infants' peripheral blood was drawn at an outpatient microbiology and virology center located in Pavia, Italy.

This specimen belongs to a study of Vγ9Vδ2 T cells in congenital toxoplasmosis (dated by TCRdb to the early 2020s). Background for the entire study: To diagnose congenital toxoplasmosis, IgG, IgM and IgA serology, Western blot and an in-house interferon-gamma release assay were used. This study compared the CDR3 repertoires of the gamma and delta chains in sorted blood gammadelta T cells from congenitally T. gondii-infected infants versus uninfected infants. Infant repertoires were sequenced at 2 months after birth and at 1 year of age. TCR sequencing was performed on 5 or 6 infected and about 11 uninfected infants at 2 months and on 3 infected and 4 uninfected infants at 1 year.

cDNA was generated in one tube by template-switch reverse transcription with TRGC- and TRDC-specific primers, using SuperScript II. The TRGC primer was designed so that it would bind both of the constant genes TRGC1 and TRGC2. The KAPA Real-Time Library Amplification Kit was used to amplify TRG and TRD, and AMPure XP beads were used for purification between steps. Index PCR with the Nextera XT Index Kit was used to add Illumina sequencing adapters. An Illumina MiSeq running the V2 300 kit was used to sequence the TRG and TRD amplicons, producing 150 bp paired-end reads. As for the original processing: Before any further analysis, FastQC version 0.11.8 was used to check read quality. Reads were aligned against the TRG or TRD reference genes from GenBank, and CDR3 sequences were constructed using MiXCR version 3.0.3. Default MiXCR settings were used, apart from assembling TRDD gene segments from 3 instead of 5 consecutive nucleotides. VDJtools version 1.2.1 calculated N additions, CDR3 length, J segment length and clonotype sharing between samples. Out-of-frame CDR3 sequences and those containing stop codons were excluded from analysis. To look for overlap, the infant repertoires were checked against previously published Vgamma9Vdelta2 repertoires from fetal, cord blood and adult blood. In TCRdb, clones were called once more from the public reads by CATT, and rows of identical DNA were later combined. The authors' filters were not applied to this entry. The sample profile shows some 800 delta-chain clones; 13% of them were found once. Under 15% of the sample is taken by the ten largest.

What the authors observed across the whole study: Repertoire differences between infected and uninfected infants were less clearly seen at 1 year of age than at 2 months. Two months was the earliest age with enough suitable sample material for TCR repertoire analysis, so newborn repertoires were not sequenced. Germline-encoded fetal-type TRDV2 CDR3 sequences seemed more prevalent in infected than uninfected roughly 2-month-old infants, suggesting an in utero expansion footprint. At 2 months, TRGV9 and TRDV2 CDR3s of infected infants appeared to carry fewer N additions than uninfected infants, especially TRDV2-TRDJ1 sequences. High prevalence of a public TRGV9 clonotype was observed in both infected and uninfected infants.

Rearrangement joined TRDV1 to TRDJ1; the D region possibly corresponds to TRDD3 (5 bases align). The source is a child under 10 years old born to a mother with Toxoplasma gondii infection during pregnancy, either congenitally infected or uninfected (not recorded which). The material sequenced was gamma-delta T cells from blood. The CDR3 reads CALGDLFPIPGVGLTPRYTDKLIF. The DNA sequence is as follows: TGTGCTCTTGGGGACCTGTTCCCTATCCCCGGGGTGGGGCTCACCCCACGGTACACCGATAAACTCATCTTT.